Each of the 30 T cell receptor beta chains below was sequenced from the same sample in a study of blood T cell repertoires in COVID-19 (dated by TCRdb to between 2020 and 2021). The library was made by the immunoSEQ multiplex PCR assay. TCRdb re-hosts the immuneACCESS table, in-frame sequences only. Its copies lack some clones; in the studies checked, an unresolved V gene accounts for under half of them, and the cause for the rest is not known. The sample data list 200,000 or so clones, and less than 90% of these were observed just once. Of the sample, roughly 2% is held by the ten largest clones. The material sequenced was peripheral blood. Receptors were obtained from a woman aged 45-65 years with acute or convalescent COVID-19.

The chain combines TRBV6-2 or TRBV6-3 with TRBJ2-2, with a tentative D call TRBD2 (5 bases). Germline CDR1 and CDR2: MNHEY and SVGEGT. The V and J ends lost 4 bases and 9 bases respectively, with 12 bases between them. CDR3 length equals 13 residues. The CDR3 sequence is CASSSAGRRELFF. The CDR3 bases are TGTGCCAGCAGTTCTGCGGGCCGCCGGGAGCTGTTTTTT.

This sequence joins TRBV11-3 and TRBJ1-1, with a possible D match to TRBD1 (6 bases). The CDR3 has 14 amino acids. The germline CDR1 and CDR2 sequences are SGHNT and YENEEA. V lost 1 base and J 6 bases, leaving 12 bases between the germline ends. CDR3 DNA: TGTGCCAGCAGCTTAGGGGTGACAGGAGCTGAAGCTTTCTTT. It encodes CASSLGVTGAEAFF.

The CDR3, as DNA: TGTGCCAGCAGTAGTCCAGGGGGCGTCGGCACTGAAGCTTTCTTT. This translates into CASSSPGGVGTEAFF. This chain joins TRBV28 and TRBJ1-1; 8 nucleotides line up with TRBD1. V was pared by 5 bases and J by 4 bases, with 9 bases of the junction left unmatched. The germline V gene encodes CDR1 MDHEN and CDR2 SYDVKM. The CDR3 spans 15 residues.

The sample holds one count of this clone. The chain couples TRBV6-2 or TRBV6-3 to TRBJ1-2, with a tentative D call TRBD1 (5 bases). The CDR3 runs to 14 residues. V was pared by 5 bases and J by 0 bases, with 10 bases between. Per germline, CDR1 MNHEY and CDR2 SVGEGT. The CDR3 DNA reads TGTGCCAGCAGTAGGGGTCCTGCTAACTATGGCTACACCTTC. Translating gives CASSRGPANYGYTF.

In DNA, the CDR3 is TGTGCCACCACCGGGACAGGGGACCCAGATACGCAGTATTTT. Protein sequence: CATTGTGDPDTQYF. The genes are TRBV27 and TRBJ2-3; 10 bases line up with TRBD1. The CDR3 sequence is 14 residues long. Losses at the gene ends were 10 bases for V and 4 bases for J; bases not matched to a gene: 8. Germline assignment: CDR1 MNHEY and CDR2 SMNVEV (reference sequence).

This chain links TRBV27 with TRBJ1-1; 7 positions match TRBD1. CDR3 size: 14 residues. Germline V gene lookup returns CDR1 MNHEY and CDR2 SMNVEV (reference sequence). V was clipped by 4 bases and J by 4 bases; unmatched bases: 6. The CDR3 bases are TGTGCCAGCAGTTCCGACAGGGTGGGCACTGAAGCTTTCTTT. Translating it yields CASSSDRVGTEAFF.

This chain links TRBV30 with TRBJ1-2; no clear D gene. Trimming shortened V by 0 bases and J by 3 bases, and 8 bases separated the two germline ends. Germline CDR1 GTSNPN, CDR2 SVGIG (reference sequence). The CDR3 totals 13 residues. CDR3: CAWSVNQDYGYTF. CDR3 nucleotides: TGTGCCTGGAGTGTTAATCAGGACTATGGCTACACCTTC.

The chain couples TRBV10-3 to TRBJ2-2; 14 bases map to TRBD2. This CDR3 has 18 residues. Germline V gene lookup returns CDR1 ENHRY and CDR2 SYGVKD. The J segment lost 0 bases and the V segment lost 7 bases, leaving 7 bases of the junction unmatched. CDR3 in DNA: TGTGCCATCACCGGACTAGCGGGGGGAACCGCGAACACCGGGGAGCTGTTTTTT. Protein: CAITGLAGGTANTGELFF.

The V call is TRBV7-9, the J call TRBJ2-7; D possibly corresponds to TRBD1 (5 bases). Per germline, CDR1 SEHNR and CDR2 FQNEAQ (reference sequence). V was trimmed by 1 base and J by 5 bases, leaving 15 bases between them. This CDR3 is 15 amino acids long. This CDR3 reads CASSLEGVRPDEQYF. The CDR3 region has the DNA TGTGCCAGCAGCTTAGAAGGGGTTCGTCCCGACGAGCAGTACTTC. Filled out from reference TRBV7-9 and TRBJ2-7, the complete variable domain reads DTGVSQNPRHKITKRGQNVTFRCDPISEHNRLYWYRQTLGQGPEFLTYFQNEAQLEKSRLLSDRFSAERPKGSFSTLEIQRTEQGDSAMYLCASSLEGVRPDEQYFGPGTRLTVT.

The chain couples TRBV21-1 to TRBJ2-3; TRBD2, the table's D call, was not compared with the DNA. TRBV21-1 has pseudogene status. The CDR3 runs to 14 residues. The CDR3 here is CASSKGLATDTQYF. CDR3 nucleotides: TGTGCCAGCAGCAAAGGCCTAGCAACAGATACGCAGTATTTT.

This clone has just a few counts. J is TRBJ2-7 and V is TRBV7-2, with 7 bases aligning to TRBD2. This CDR3 contains 17 residues. V lost 1 base and J lost 3; bases outside the gene matches: 12. Germline V CDR1 and CDR2: SGHTA, FQGNSA. DNA for the CDR3: TGTGCCAGCAGCTTAGATCCCTGGCGGGGGAGGCACTACGAGCAGTACTTC. Translation: CASSLDPWRGRHYEQYF.

The CDR3 sequence is CASSVGGSGSPLHF. The CDR3 bases are TGTGCCAGCAGCGTAGGAGGGTCGGGCTCACCCCTCCACTTT. The chain has TRBV9 and TRBJ1-6; unclear D gene. Germline CDR1 and CDR2: SGDLS and YYNGEE. V lost 0 bases, J lost 10 bases, and 11 bases lay in between. The CDR3 loop spans 14 amino acids.

The sample holds a few counts of this clone. The V and J genes are TRBV2 and TRBJ1-6; 7 bases fit TRBD1. With V trimmed by 6 bases and J by 5 bases, 10 bases remained unmatched. CDR1 SNHLY and CDR2 FYNNEI come from the germline V gene. The CDR3 runs to 16 residues. CDR3 region: CASRQVGTAHNSPLHF. In DNA, the CDR3 is TGTGCCAGCAGACAAGTAGGGACAGCCCATAATTCACCCCTCCACTTT.

The V and J genes are TRBV19 and TRBJ2-1; D perhaps matches TRBD1 (5 bases). The CDR3 is made up of 15 amino acids. Looked up from germline, CDR1 is LNHDA and CDR2 is SQIVND (reference sequence). Trimming pared 5 bases from V and 8 bases from J, leaving 19 bases between. CDR3 coding DNA: TGTGCCAGTAGTCCGAACGAAGCAGGGTATCATGAGCAGTTCTTC. It specifies CASSPNEAGYHEQFF.

The chain has TRBV5-1 and TRBJ1-3; D remains unclear. The CDR3 is 15 amino acids. Germline V gene data show CDR1 as SGHRS and CDR2 as YFSETQ. V lost 0 bases and J lost 0, with 7 bases in between. The CDR3 coding sequence is TGCGCCAGCAGCTTGGAAGGGAGCTCTGGAAACACCATATATTTT. This codes for CASSLEGSSGNTIYF.

The chain has TRBV6-2 or TRBV6-3 and TRBJ2-7; possibly TRBD1 for D (6 bases). V lost 4 bases and J 1 base, leaving 8 bases between the germline ends. Germline CDR1 MNHEY, CDR2 SVGEGT. CDR3 size: 13 residues. The CDR3 loop is CASSSTGSYEQYF. CDR3 nucleotide sequence: TGTGCCAGCAGTTCAACAGGGTCCTACGAGCAGTACTTC.

V and J are TRBV5-1 and TRBJ1-5; unclear D gene. The ends were cut back, 0 bases at V and 6 bases at J, with 10 bases in the middle. There are 14 residues in the CDR3. The V gene's germline CDR1 is SGHRS and CDR2 YFSETQ. The CDR3 protein is CASSLDGIAQPQHF. In DNA, the CDR3 is TGCGCCAGCAGCTTGGACGGCATAGCTCAGCCCCAGCATTTT.

The CDR3 coding sequence is TGTGCCAGCAGCTTAAATGGAGATGAAGCTTTCTTT. Encoded protein: CASSLNGDEAFF. The chain uses TRBV7-9 and TRBJ1-1; D remains ambiguous. The CDR3 has 12 amino acids. CDR1 and CDR2 (germline): SEHNR, FQNEAQ (reference sequence). Trimming pared 2 bases from V and 7 bases from J, leaving 8 bases between.

The CDR3 sequence: CASSLGEGTQYF. The CDR3 nucleotides read TGCGCCAGCAGCTTGGGGGAGGGTACGCAGTATTTT. The chain recombines TRBV5-1 with TRBJ2-3; 7 nucleotides agree with TRBD2. This CDR3 contains 12 residues. Germline V gene data show CDR1 as SGHRS and CDR2 as YFSETQ. The V and J ends lost 0 bases and 8 bases, in that order; junction bases with no gene match: 0.

CDR3 sequence: CASSLRGQLYEQYF. CDR3 sequence (DNA): TGTGCCAGCAGCTTGAGGGGGCAGCTCTACGAGCAGTACTTC. The chain is built from TRBV7-2 and TRBJ2-7; 7 nucleotides line up with TRBD1. The V and J ends lost 3 bases and 3 bases, in that order; junction bases with no gene match: 5. The CDR3 extends over 14 amino acids. The germline V gene has CDR1 SGHTA and CDR2 FQGNSA.

The chain is built from TRBV7-3 and TRBJ1-1; D not resolved. The CDR3 is 13 residues long. Per germline, CDR1 SGHTA and CDR2 FQGTGA. V was trimmed by 0 bases and J by 4 bases, leaving 6 bases between them. CDR3 protein: CASSLTGLTEAFF. DNA of the CDR3: TGTGCCAGCAGCTTAACTGGGCTCACTGAAGCTTTCTTT.

This chain connects TRBV7-2 to TRBJ2-5, with a tentative D call TRBD2 (6 bases). This CDR3 is built from 15 residues. CDR1 and CDR2 (germline): SGHTA, FQGNSA. V dropped 3 bases and J dropped 4 bases, with 15 bases sitting between them. The DNA for the CDR3 is TGTGCCAGCAGCTTGGCTTCGGGACTCCCAGAGACCCAGTACTTC. Translating it yields CASSLASGLPETQYF.

This chain connects TRBV5-1 to TRBJ2-7; 11 bases are shared with TRBD2. The CDR3 loop spans 14 amino acids. Trimming removed 2 bases from V and 4 bases from J; junction bases left unmatched: 2. Germline CDR1 is SGHRS and CDR2 is YFSETQ. CDR3 nucleotide sequence: TGCGCCAGCAGCTTACTAGCGGGAGAGTACGAGCAGTACTTC. Protein: CASSLLAGEYEQYF.

The chain is built from TRBV7-2 and TRBJ2-1, with D perhaps TRBD1 (5 bases). Germline V gene sequence: CDR1 SGHTA, CDR2 FQGNSA. This CDR3 is 14 amino acids long. V gave up 7 bases and J gave up 0 bases, with 10 bases separating them. The CDR3 DNA reads TGTGCCAGCAACCATGACAGCTCCTACAATGAGCAGTTCTTC. Translation: CASNHDSSYNEQFF.

CDR3 sequence: CASSEENQPQHF. The CDR3 nucleotides read TGTGCCAGCAGCGAAGAGAATCAGCCCCAGCATTTT. The chain has TRBV28 and TRBJ1-5; D is undetermined. Germline lookup yields CDR1 MDHEN and CDR2 SYDVKM. V was pared by 6 bases and J by 4 bases, with 7 bases between. The CDR3 length is 12 residues.

The chain couples TRBV27 to TRBJ1-2; 7 nucleotides match TRBD1. After removal of 5 bases from V and 4 bases from J, the junction contained 7 bases not matched to a gene. CDR3 length: 14 residues. Germline CDR1 is MNHEY and CDR2 is SMNVEV (reference sequence). The CDR3 reads CASSTPGGTYGYTF. Here the CDR3 DNA reads TGTGCCAGCAGTACCCCAGGGGGGACCTATGGCTACACCTTC.

J is TRBJ1-2 and V is TRBV30; the D is unclear. CDR1 and CDR2 (germline): GTSNPN, SVGIG (reference sequence). V lost 1 base to trimming and J lost 5 bases, with 5 bases between them. This CDR3 contains 11 residues. The CDR3: CAWSGRYGYTF. CDR3 nucleotide sequence: TGTGCCTGGAGTGGCCGGTATGGCTACACCTTC.

This CDR3 is CASSKARSGLAGGSGELFF. CDR3 DNA sequence: TGTGCCAGCAGCAAAGCGCGGTCAGGACTAGCGGGAGGGTCAGGGGAGCTGTTTTTT. The chain couples TRBV21-1 to TRBJ2-2; the tabulated D call, TRBD2, remains unverified against the DNA. TRBV21-1 is noted as a pseudogene. The CDR3 sequence is 19 residues long.

The chain joins TRBV29-1 to TRBJ1-1; D call uncertain. This CDR3 comprises 11 residues. V was shortened by 7 bases and J by 5 bases, with 11 bases between the two germline ends. The germline gives CDR1 SQVTM, CDR2 ANQGSEA. This CDR3 is CSADIRTEAFF. The CDR3, as DNA: TGCAGCGCAGACATACGGACTGAAGCTTTCTTT.

The CDR3: CASSLVLGSSFYEQYF. The CDR3 DNA reads TGTGCCAGCAGCTTAGTACTAGGGTCCAGCTTTTACGAGCAGTACTTC. The rearrangement links TRBV7-9 to TRBJ2-7, with D possibly TRBD2 on 5 matching bases. CDR1 is SEHNR and CDR2 is FQNEAQ in the germline V gene (reference sequence). The CDR3 covers 16 residues. Trimming took off 1 base at V and 4 bases at J, with 17 bases between the two ends.